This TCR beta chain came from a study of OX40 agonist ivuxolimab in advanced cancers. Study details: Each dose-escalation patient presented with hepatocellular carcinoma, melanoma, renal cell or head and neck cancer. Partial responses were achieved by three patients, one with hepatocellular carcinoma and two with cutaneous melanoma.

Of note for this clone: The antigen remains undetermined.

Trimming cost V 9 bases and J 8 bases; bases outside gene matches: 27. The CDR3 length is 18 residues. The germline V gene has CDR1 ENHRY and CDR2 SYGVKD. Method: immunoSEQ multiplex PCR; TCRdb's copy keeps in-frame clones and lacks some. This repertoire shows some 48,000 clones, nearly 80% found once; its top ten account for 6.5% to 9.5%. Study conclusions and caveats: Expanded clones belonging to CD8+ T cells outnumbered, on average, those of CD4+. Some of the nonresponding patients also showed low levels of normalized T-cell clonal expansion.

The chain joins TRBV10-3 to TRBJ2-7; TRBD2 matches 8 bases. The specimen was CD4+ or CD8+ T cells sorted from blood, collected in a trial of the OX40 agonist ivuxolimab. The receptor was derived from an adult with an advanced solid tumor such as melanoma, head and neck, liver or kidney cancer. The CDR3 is CAIGRTEARTSSSAQQYF. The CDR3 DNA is TGTGCCATAGGTCGGACAGAAGCACGGACTAGCTCATCGGCACAGCAGTACTTC.